A selection of T cell receptor beta chains follows, all from one sample in a study of T-cell reconstitution after alpha-beta-depleted transplantation in children. Via MiXCR, TCRdb re-called the PCR reads, giving one row per CDR3 protein. The sample shows about 440,000 distinct CDR3 sequences, around two fifths of them seen only once. Sequencing was performed on PBMCs, taken before TCRalphabeta/CD19-depleted stem cell transplant. The origin of the receptors is a girl aged 2-10 years with aplastic anemia, due to receive a stem cell transplant. The conserved cysteine and the conserved F or W are not part of the CDR3 here.

v_gene | CDR3aa
TRBV24-1 | ATSDAAGVPTDTQY
TRBV11-3 | ASSSSGSREQY
TRBV15 | ATSRDTSNSGSDTQY
TRBV2 | ATLPGLAVQETQY
TRBV7-9 | ASHGGVTDTQY
TRBV5-1 | ASSPVGNYGYT
TRBV10-3 | AIREGTGLSYEQY
TRBV5-1 | ASSPSVTDSNTEAF
TRBV29-1 | SAQDSFLFNEQF
TRBV16 | ASSQSSTGTEAF
TRBV28 | ASSLGPTGGQETQY
TRBV20-1 | SAPGELPGLYNEQF
TRBV5-1 | ASSFLGIRDTGELF
TRBV20-1 | SARPGDYEQY
TRBV7-4 | ASSLAAGGQPQH
TRBV27 | ASGASDALSYEQY
TRBV28 | ASSSPEPNQPQH
TRBV11-1 | ASSLAASTGLSGNTIY
TRBV20-1 | SATSSGASYEQY
TRBV7-8 | ASSQPTGGGGHVDTQY
TRBV16 | ASSQSMPATNEKLF